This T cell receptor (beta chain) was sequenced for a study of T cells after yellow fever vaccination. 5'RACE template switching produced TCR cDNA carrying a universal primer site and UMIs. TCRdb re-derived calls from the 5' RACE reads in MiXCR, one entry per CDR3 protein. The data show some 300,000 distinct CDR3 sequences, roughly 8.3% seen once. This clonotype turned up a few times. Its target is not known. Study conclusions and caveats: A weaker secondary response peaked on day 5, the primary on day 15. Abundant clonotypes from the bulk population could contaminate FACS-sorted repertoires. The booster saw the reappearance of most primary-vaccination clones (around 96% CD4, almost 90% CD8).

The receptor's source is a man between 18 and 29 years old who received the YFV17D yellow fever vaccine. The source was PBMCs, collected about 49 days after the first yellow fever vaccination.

The CDR3 region is CSARKWLNTGELFF. CDR3 DNA sequence: TGCAGTGCTAGGAAATGGCTGAACACCGGGGAGCTGTTTTTT. The V gene is TRBV20-1, the J gene TRBJ2-2; D is uncertain. The CDR3 sequence is 14 residues long. With 3 bases removed from V and 1 base from J, the gap between germline ends came to 9 bases. Germline V gene sequence: CDR1 DFQATT, CDR2 SNEGSKA (reference sequence).